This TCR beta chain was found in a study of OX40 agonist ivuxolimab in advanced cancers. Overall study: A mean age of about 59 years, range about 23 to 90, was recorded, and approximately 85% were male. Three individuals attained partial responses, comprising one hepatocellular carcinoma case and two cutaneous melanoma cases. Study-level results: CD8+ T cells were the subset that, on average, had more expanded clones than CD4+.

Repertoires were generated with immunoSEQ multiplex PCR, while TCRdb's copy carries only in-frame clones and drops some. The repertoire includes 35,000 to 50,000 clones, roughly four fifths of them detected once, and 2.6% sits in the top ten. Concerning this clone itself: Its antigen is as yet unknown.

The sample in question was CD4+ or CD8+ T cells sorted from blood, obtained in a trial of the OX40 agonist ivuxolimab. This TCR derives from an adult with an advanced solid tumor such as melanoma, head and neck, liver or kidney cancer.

CDR3 protein: CASSYLAGYEQYF. For the CDR3, the DNA is TGTGCCAGCAGTTATCTAGCGGGCTACGAGCAGTACTTC. The chain recombines TRBV7-2 with TRBJ2-5, with 8 bases identical to TRBD2. Near its end, the DNA agrees better with TRBJ2-7, so the J call may be wrong. The CDR3 is 13 amino acids. Looked up from germline, CDR1 is SGHTA and CDR2 is FQGNSA.